The sequence of this TCR beta chain was determined in a study of beta chain features in type 1 diabetes (dated by TCRdb to 2017 to 2018). Background on the whole study: No differences in mean age, gender distribution, total cell number or subset yield were found between patients and healthy donors. A total of approximately 100,000,000 sorted cells were examined across all samples, and the number of cells per subset was strongly correlated with RNA yield. Naive and central memory subsets were obtained from all 30 or so donors, but regulatory and stem cell-like memory subsets were isolated from only 8 patients and roughly 8 healthy donors. In the study, TCRB repertoires of sorted circulating CD4+ T cell subsets from recently diagnosed type 1 diabetes patients were compared with those of matched healthy donors. Beyond this particular receptor, the publication reports: Sequencing cDNA rather than genomic DNA could over-represent highly expressing activated cells, although activation and CD3 levels did not differ between groups. Type 1 diabetes patients showed a moderate but significant shortening of TCRB CDR3 length in all four CD4+ subsets. At VDJ recombination sites, patients with type 1 diabetes made fewer insertions and deleted more nucleotides, a pattern implying thymic rearrangement abnormalities. Because the HLA sub-analyses included only small numbers of individuals, any influence of HLA type on TCRB rearrangement was left unresolved. Shorter templates might have been favored by PCR, but patient and control samples were amplified and corrected together, so both groups would have been affected equally by any skew. Naive, central memory and regulatory TCRB repertoires appeared more similar among patients than among healthy donors.

As for this clone: What this receptor recognizes is not known. No clone much larger than this one lies a single base away; base qualities are absent.

From each donor, a single peripheral blood sample of about 116 mL on average was drawn into heparinised tubes. A BD FACSAria II was used to sort naive, central memory, regulatory and stem cell-like memory CD4+ T cells with a panel that included CD45RO, CCR7, CD25, CD127, CD95 and CD27. Purity was above 95% for every sorted population. Right away, PBMCs were isolated by Lymphoprep density gradient centrifugation and were stained directly, with no culture step. So that batch effects would be minimized, each experiment stained and sorted samples in pairs, pairing one healthy donor with one patient. From its cysteine to its phenylalanine, the CDR3 spans 13 amino acids. This entry keeps only the CDR3 DNA: 39 bases, framed from base 1. The germline V gene (reference sequence) sets CDR1 to LNHNV and CDR2 to YYDKDF. V drops 0 bases and J drops 8 bases, leaving 9 bases in between. The entire isolated RNA was reverse transcribed using the High Capacity cDNA Reverse Transcription Kit, and thus expressed TCRB transcripts were sequenced. Naive, central memory and regulatory T cell samples underwent deep immunoSEQ sequencing, averaging about 3.57 million total reads per sample. Sorted cells were lysed in RLT buffer and RNA was extracted with DNase-treated RNeasy Micro or Mini kits, depending on cell number. Each cell subset was processed on its own to prevent cross-contamination, while patient and healthy donor samples were processed together. The immunoSEQ multiplex PCR was used to amplify TCRB sequences from cDNA, generating 87-bp fragments that spanned the CDR3 region. Amplicons were sequenced on the Illumina HiSeq platform. Processing in the source paper ran as follows. PCR bias was computationally corrected using synthetic template baselines, reads within Hamming distance 2 were collapsed, and singletons that could not be merged were discarded. Reads were aligned against IMGT so that V, D and J genes, CDR3 length and insertions or deletions at six rearrangement sites could be assigned. Within each subset, clonotype counts were normalized to sorted cell number, and only after that were true diversity and Gini coefficients computed with the tcR R package. The overlap coefficient, calculated on TCRB nucleotide sequences, was used to measure repertoire sharing. Out-of-frame TCRB sequences from naive cells were analyzed to stand in for the pre-selection repertoire. In TCRdb, the immuneACCESS table is reduced to in-frame sequences with V and J assigned. These tables do not hold every clone; where another copy was compared, an unresolved V gene accounts for under half, and the others remain unexplained. Clonal size and the V and J genes are those of that table, whereas D and trimming came from the DNA. The sample records fewer than 300,000 clones, around 21% of which are singletons. The ten largest clones take up approximately 0.029% of the sample.

Sequencing was carried out using naive CD4+ T cells from blood. The sample's cell subset or site label is to be understood as: true naive CD4+ T cells. This clonotype originated in a middle-aged woman with type 1 diabetes. The sequence joins TRBV15 to TRBJ2-3; a weak D assignment points to TRBD2 (5 bases agree). CDR3 reads: CATSRDRGRTQYF. The DNA sequence reads TGTGCCACCAGCAGAGATCGGGGTCGTACGCAGTATTTT.